This TCR beta chain came from a study of cytomegalovirus exposure and HLA in healthy donors. Study-level findings and limits: In a later analysis, specific HLA alleles were associated with 15,000 to 20,000 TCR beta sequences at a 0.05 false discovery rate. In a later analysis, TCR beta V- and J-gene trimming showed a link to a missense DCLRE1C variant. TCR beta V segments were, for the most part, productive about 87% or about 30% of the time in an earlier analysis.

With 60 Vbeta and 13 Jbeta primers, the PCR was carried out. In the authors' workflow: The authors later counted 75 million to 90 million unique TCR beta chains, roughly 11 million of them shared. Generated by immunoSEQ multiplex PCR, the TCRdb table keeps only in-frame clones and is missing some. V, J and clone size derive from that table, while D and trimming were established from the DNA sequence. This table has about 55,000 clones, 60% to 80% appearing once. Note on this clone: Its specificity is unknown.

CDR3 length: 15 residues. Per germline, CDR1 SNHLY and CDR2 FYNNEI. With 6 bases clipped from V and 1 base from J, the junction kept 6 bases outside the gene matches. This TCR was recovered from a female donor in good health and CMV-seronegative. Material: PBMCs. This sequence joins TRBV2 and TRBJ2-5; 9 bases are shared with TRBD1. Written as DNA, the CDR3 is TGTGCCAGCAGGGGGGACAGGGATCCCCAAGAGACCCAGTACTTC. Its translation: CASRGDRDPQETQYF.